This TCR beta chain comes out of a study of T-cell reconstitution after alpha-beta-depleted transplantation in children. This clonotype was seen repeatedly, ten times or more. A TCRbeta library incorporating unique molecular identifiers was prepared. TCRdb re-called the PCR reads through MiXCR, storing one row per CDR3 protein. This sample has approximately 170,000 distinct CDR3 sequences, with around 10% found just once. V dropped 3 bases and J dropped 7; count of bases not matched to a gene: 0. Germline CDR1 reads SGHTA; CDR2 reads FQGTGA. The CDR3 has 12 residues. Source: PBMCs, taken before TCRalphabeta/CD19-depleted stem cell transplant. V is TRBV7-3 and J is TRBJ1-1; the match to TRBD1 covers 9 bases. The sequence was obtained from a boy aged 2 to 9 with acute myeloid leukemia, due to receive a stem cell transplant. The CDR3 reads CASSLGQGEAFF. The CDR3, as DNA: TGTGCCAGCAGCTTGGGACAGGGTGAAGCTTTCTTT.